The present TCR beta chain was sequenced within a study of T cell therapy after organ transplantation (dated by TCRdb to about 2019). The study in broad terms: Therapy products were autologous CMV-specific T cells expanded in vitro for approximately two weeks with a peptide pool of 30 HLA class I and II CMV epitopes. This study was a follow-up analysis of the TRBV repertoire from an open-label phase I trial that tested autologous CMV-specific adoptive T cell therapy in people who had received solid-organ transplants. Patients received a median of 1.92 x 10^8 CMV-specific T cells across 2 to 6 intravenous infusions. Before T cell therapy commenced, pretherapy samples of peripheral blood were collected. Long-term post-therapy samples were obtainable from only about 85% of the 10 patients. Up to 6 T cell doses were administered to patients every 2 weeks, and patients were monitored for around 31 weeks after therapy was completed. About 80% of the ten patients were classed as clinical responders and two as nonresponders.

This specimen's time point label, per the study, means: before start of T cell therapy. The patients had received solid-organ transplants and had cytomegalovirus that was drug-resistant/recurrent. Some ten trial participants were chosen for repertoire analysis on the basis of the availability of post-therapy peripheral blood mononuclear cells. A BD FACSAria III was used to sort viable CD3+CD8+CD4- lymphocytes from PBMCs. Genomic DNA was extracted from sorted cells with the Qiagen DNeasy Kit. The V and J ends are trimmed by 1 base and 4 bases, leaving 10 bases between them. The germline V gene (reference sequence) sets CDR1 to LNHDA and CDR2 to SQIVND. The CDR3 runs 14 residues from the cysteine to the phenylalanine. Just the 42-base CDR3 DNA is kept, in frame starting at base 1. Concerning this clone: Its cognate antigen has yet to be identified. No clone much larger than this one lies a single base away; base qualities are absent.

The immunoSEQ two-step, bias-controlled multiplex PCR assay was used to amplify TRB CDR3 regions from genomic DNA. Sequencing of CDR3 libraries was carried out on an Illumina NextSeq 500. The study's processing was this. The immunoSEQ Analyzer platform handled the initial alignment and bioinformatics, which included bias normalization against synthetic CDR3 analogs. Annotation of V, D and J genes was based on the definitions in the IMGT database. VDJtools version 1.1.10 and the R package tcR version 2.2.1.11 were used with default settings for further TRBV analyses. For the GLIPH analysis, version 1.0 was run with default settings. Significant clonotype frequency changes were tested by 2-sided binomial test with Benjamini-Hochberg correction (alpha = 0.01) in CDR3 sequences with at least 5 reads. TCRdb stores this immuneACCESS table with in-frame sequences only. Part of the clones is absent; in the studies checked, under half of the shortfall reflects unresolved V genes, and no reason is known for the rest. V and J calls and clone size are as listed in that table; D and trimming were resolved from the DNA. A total of over 45,000 clones appear in this sample, 94% of them only once. The ten top clones hold 2.5% to 3.5% of the sample.

Overall study results and their limits: The fold change in CD8 clonality after therapy was inversely correlated with pretherapy clonality, which suggests that less biased repertoires were more open to remodeling. Marked pretherapy clonal expansions with minimal repertoire change after therapy were observed in nonresponders. The small number of expansions detected in nonresponders may reflect reduced sample coverage resulting from poor CD8+ T cell yield. Reconstitution after therapy appeared to include not only transferred clonotypes but also endogenous clonotypes that had not been detected in the therapy products. Because the cohort was small, confounders such as concurrent antirejection and antiviral medications could not be assessed.

The clonotype comes from a human patient who had received a solid organ transplant and had CMV disease. The sequence is built from TRBV19 and TRBJ1-1; there is no confident call for the D gene. This material consisted of CD8+ T cells from blood, taken before autologous CMV-specific T cell therapy. The CDR3 is CASSIGVGGTEAFF. The sequenced DNA: TGTGCCAGTAGTATAGGGGTGGGAGGCACTGAAGCTTTCTTT.